This entry lists 18 T cell receptor beta chains sequenced from one sample in a study of blood T cell repertoires in COVID-19. Profiling relied on immunoSEQ multiplex PCR, and the TCRdb table lists in-frame clones only, not all of them. Of a few hundred thousand clones detected, more than 80% appear once; the ten largest clones hold around 2.8%. Sequencing was carried out using peripheral blood. These receptors were obtained from a woman aged 25-40 years with COVID-19, enrolled during active disease.

This chain uses TRBV19 with TRBJ2-2, with 9 bases aligning to TRBD1. The V gene end was trimmed by 5 bases and the J gene end by 5 bases; junction bases not matched to a gene: 9. The CDR3 runs to 16 residues. Germline loops: CDR1 LNHDA, CDR2 SQIVND (reference sequence). CDR3 sequence: CASSVTGGVGTGELFF. The CDR3 DNA is TGTGCCAGTAGTGTCACAGGGGGCGTGGGAACCGGGGAGCTGTTTTTT.

The chain has TRBV23-1 and TRBJ2-3; TRBD2 matches 10 bases. TRBV23-1 is treated as an ORF (open reading frame) with a function not yet certain. With 3 bases clipped from V and 4 bases from J, the junction kept 10 bases outside the gene matches. The CDR3 contains 17 residues. CDR3 region: CASSHPPTGLAPDTQYF. The CDR3 DNA is TGCGCCAGCAGTCACCCACCCACGGGACTAGCGCCAGATACGCAGTATTTT.

The chain links TRBV28 to TRBJ1-4; the match to TRBD1 covers 7 bases. V dropped 5 bases and J dropped 10; count of bases not matched to a gene: 7. Germline lookup yields CDR1 MDHEN and CDR2 SYDVKM. The CDR3 has 13 amino acids. The CDR3 nucleotides read TGTGCCAGCAGTAAAACAGGGGTGGGAAAACTGTTTTTT. Amino acid sequence: CASSKTGVGKLFF. The full variable domain, its missing parts supplied by reference TRBV28 and TRBJ1-4, is DVKVTQSSRYLVKRTGEKVFLECVQDMDHENMFWYRQDPGLGLRLIYFSYDVKMKEKGDIPEGYSVSREKKERFSLILESASTNQTSMYLCASSKTGVGKLFFGSGTQLSVL.

The chain recombines TRBV6-5 with TRBJ2-7; 10 bases agree with TRBD2. CDR3 length: 16 residues. Losses at the gene ends were 0 bases for V and 2 bases for J; bases not matched to a gene: 4. Germline V gene lookup returns CDR1 MNHEY and CDR2 SVGAGI. CDR3 nucleotides: TGTGCCAGCAGTTACTCGGGTAGCGGGAGGACCTACGAGCAGTACGTC. Residues: CASSYSGSGRTYEQYV.

In nucleotides, the CDR3 is TGTGCCAGCAGCCCCACAACAGTTTATGAGACCCAGTACTTC. As protein: CASSPTTVYETQYF. V is TRBV7-9 and J is TRBJ2-5; no definite D call. The germline V gene encodes CDR1 SEHNR and CDR2 FQNEAQ (reference sequence). V was trimmed by 5 bases and J by 5 bases, leaving 15 bases between them. This CDR3 region has 14 residues. The full variable domain, completed using reference TRBV7-9 and TRBJ2-5, is DTGVSQNPRHKITKRGQNVTFRCDPISEHNRLYWYRQTLGQGPEFLTYFQNEAQLEKSRLLSDRFSAERPKGSFSTLEIQRTEQGDSAMYLCASSPTTVYETQYFGPGTRLLVL.

V and J are TRBV2 and TRBJ2-2, with 9 bases that match TRBD2. V dropped 4 bases and J dropped 1; count of bases not matched to a gene: 1. Germline lookup yields CDR1 SNHLY and CDR2 FYNNEI. The CDR3 extends over 15 amino acids. The CDR3 is CASSVLAGNTGELFF. For the CDR3, the DNA is TGTGCCAGCAGTGTACTAGCGGGGAACACCGGGGAGCTGTTTTTT. The whole variable domain, filled in from reference TRBV2 and TRBJ2-2, reads EPEVTQTPSHQVTQMGQEVILRCVPISNHLYFYWYRQILGQKVEFLVSFYNNEISEKSEIFDDQFSVERPDGSNFTLKIRSTKLEDSAMYFCASSVLAGNTGELFFGEGSRLTVL.

To note about this clone: The sample has other DNA sequences that encode this CDR3 too. V is TRBV9 and J is TRBJ1-1, with a tentative D call TRBD1 (5 bases). The V end was cut by 0 bases, the J end by 0 bases, with 9 bases between. CDR3 length equals 15 residues. Germline V gene sequence: CDR1 SGDLS, CDR2 YYNGEE. The CDR3 loop reads CASSVGTGMNTEAFF. The CDR3 nucleotides read TGTGCCAGCAGCGTAGGAACAGGTATGAACACTGAAGCTTTCTTT.

The chain carries TRBV19 and TRBJ1-4; no clear D. The CDR3 is 15 residues long. Trimming stripped 6 bases from V and 0 bases from J, with 11 bases between. Germline V lookup: CDR1 LNHDA, CDR2 SQIVND (reference sequence). This CDR3 reads CASRESLATNEKLFF. CDR3 DNA sequence: TGTGCCAGTAGGGAGAGTTTGGCAACTAATGAAAAACTGTTTTTT.

The CDR3 loop reads CASSGTGWWTEAFF. For the CDR3, the DNA is TGTGCCAGCAGTGGAACAGGGTGGTGGACTGAAGCTTTCTTT. The chain links TRBV2 to TRBJ1-1; a possible D gene is TRBD1 (6 bases). Germline CDR1 and CDR2: SNHLY and FYNNEI. Trimming cost V 4 bases and J 5 bases, with 14 bases left between them. The CDR3 has 14 amino acids.

The chain combines TRBV5-1 with TRBJ2-2, with 7 bases matching TRBD1. Germline-derived CDR1 and CDR2 are SGHRS and YFSETQ. The CDR3 length is 17 residues. J lost 7 bases, V lost 4 bases, and 16 bases had no gene match. The DNA for the CDR3 is TGCGCCAGCAGCAGCATGACAGGGTTTCTTGCTGGCGGGGAGCTGTTTTTT. Its protein product is CASSSMTGFLAGGELFF.

V is TRBV9 and J is TRBJ2-1; TRBD1 might be the D (5 bases). V was pared by 7 bases and J by 8 bases, with 16 bases between. The CDR3 runs to 13 residues. CDR1 is SGDLS, CDR2 YYNGEE, per germline. In DNA form, the CDR3 reads TGTGCCAGCGGATGGGGCAGGGCCGATGAGCAGTTCTTC. This gives the protein CASGWGRADEQFF.

This clone was counted only a few times. CDR3 coding DNA: TGTGCCAGCTCACCATACGAGACAGGGGGTGGCAATGAGCAGTTCTTC. Its translation: CASSPYETGGGNEQFF. The gene calls are TRBV18 and TRBJ2-1; 9 bases are shared with TRBD1. Germline V lookup: CDR1 KGHSH, CDR2 LQKENI. The CDR3 has 16 amino acids. Trimming took 2 bases from V and 6 from J; bases not matched to a gene: 8.

V and J are TRBV27 and TRBJ1-2; 8 positions match TRBD1. Germline-derived CDR1 and CDR2 are MNHEY and SMNVEV (reference sequence). The CDR3 extends over 14 amino acids. J lost 7 bases, V lost 2 bases, and 6 bases had no gene match. CDR3 sequence: CASSLTGQGGGYTF. The CDR3 coding sequence is TGTGCCAGCAGTTTAACCGGACAGGGAGGTGGCTACACCTTC.

This clone was seen more than once but under ten times. At one end, the junction sequence differs from germline, possibly due to a read error. J is TRBJ2-7 and V is TRBV4-2; D might be TRBD2 (5 bases). The CDR3 is 16 residues long. Germline V gene lookup returns CDR1 LGHNA and CDR2 YNFKEQ. The DNA of the CDR3 is TGTGCCAGCAGCCGCTCTTTGGCGGGCGCCTCCCACGAGCAGTACTTC. This encodes CASSRSLAGASHEQYF.

The V and J genes are TRBV18 and TRBJ2-5; 8 nucleotides line up with TRBD2. This CDR3 region has 15 residues. The V and J ends lost 9 bases and 5 bases, in that order; junction bases with no gene match: 14. Per the germline V gene, CDR1 is KGHSH and CDR2 is LQKENI. The CDR3 region has the DNA TGTGCCAGTCGCCCTTCGGGGGGGCACAGGGAGACCCAGTACTTC. It is translated as CASRPSGGHRETQYF.

The chain has TRBV2 and TRBJ1-5; D not certain. V shed 3 bases and J shed 3 bases, with 6 bases lying between them. Germline CDR1 and CDR2: SNHLY and FYNNEI. The CDR3 covers 13 residues. CDR3: CASSDIINQPQHF. CDR3 DNA: TGTGCCAGCAGTGACATCATCAATCAGCCCCAGCATTTT.

The CDR3 DNA reads as TGTGCCAGCAGCTCGGCGGACAGGGCAGGTCAGCCCCAGCATTTT. This gives the protein CASSSADRAGQPQHF. The chain links TRBV7-2 to TRBJ1-5; TRBD1 matches at 8 bases. With V trimmed by 4 bases and J by 6 bases, 8 bases remained unmatched. The CDR3 extends over 15 amino acids. Looked up from germline, CDR1 is SGHTA and CDR2 is FQGNSA. Supplemented by reference TRBV7-2 and TRBJ1-5, the full variable domain reads GAGVSQSPSNKVTEKGKDVELRCDPISGHTALYWYRQSLGQGLEFLIYFQGNSAPDKSGLPSDRFSAERTGGSVSTLTIQRTQQEDSAVYLCASSSADRAGQPQHFGDGTRLSIL.

The chain couples TRBV2 to TRBJ2-2; 9 bases align to TRBD1. This CDR3 spans 14 amino acids. Germline V CDR1 and CDR2: SNHLY, FYNNEI. The CDR3 loop reads CAGMGQGNTGELFF. The CDR3 coding sequence is TGTGCGGGTATGGGACAGGGAAACACCGGGGAGCTGTTTTTT.